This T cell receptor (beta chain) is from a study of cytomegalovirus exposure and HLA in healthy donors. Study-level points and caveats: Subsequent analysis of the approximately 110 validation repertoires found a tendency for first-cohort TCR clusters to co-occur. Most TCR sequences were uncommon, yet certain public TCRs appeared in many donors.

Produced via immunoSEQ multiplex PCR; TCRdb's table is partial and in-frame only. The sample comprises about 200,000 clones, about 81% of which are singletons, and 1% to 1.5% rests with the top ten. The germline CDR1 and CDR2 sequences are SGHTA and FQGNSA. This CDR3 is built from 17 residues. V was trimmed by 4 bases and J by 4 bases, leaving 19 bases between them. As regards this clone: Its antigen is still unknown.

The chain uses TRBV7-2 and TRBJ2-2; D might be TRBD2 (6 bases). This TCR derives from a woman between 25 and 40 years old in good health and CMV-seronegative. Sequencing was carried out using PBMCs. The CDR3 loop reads CASSYQKASVSTGELFF. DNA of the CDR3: TGTGCCAGCAGCTACCAGAAGGCTAGCGTTAGCACCGGGGAGCTGTTTTTT.